Described below is a single TCR beta chain sequence and its context. Its matching antigen is unknown. Version v3.0 of the immunoSEQ assay was performed at survey level. The data were produced by immunoSEQ multiplex PCR, yet TCRdb's version contains in-frame clones alone and is incomplete. The table includes around 17,000 clones, roughly 72% detected once. At minimum, one pre-ART and two post-ART PBMC samples were obtained from each donor. The data belong to a study of long-term antiretroviral therapy in people with HIV. The CDR3 length is 15 residues. V dropped 4 bases and J dropped 5 bases, with 20 bases sitting between them. Germline-derived CDR1 and CDR2 are GTSNPN and SVGIG (reference sequence). Overall study results and limits: Whereas controls had wider CDR3 length ranges, HIV repertoires had narrower ones.

The sample was unsorted PBMCs, taken about 2.6 years before starting antiretroviral therapy. The rearrangement joins TRBV30 to TRBJ2-5; D is possibly TRBD1 or TRBD2 (6 bases each). The source is a woman aged 45-60 years with HIV. CDR3 sequence reads: CAWKLKGGMWETQYF. In nucleotides, the CDR3 is TGTGCCTGGAAACTGAAGGGGGGAATGTGGGAGACCCAGTACTTC.